One sample yielded the 25 T cell receptor beta chains listed below, sequenced in a study of regulatory T cells in long-lasting Graves disease. Time point specified: persistent/refractory GD, antithyroid drugs over 5 years with positive TRAb. TCR sequences were obtained from RNA taken from PBMCs. Arm-PCR with iRepertoire HTBI primers amplified the CDR3 regions for these TCR beta libraries. In TCRdb, the multiplex PCR reads were re-called with MiXCR into one record per CDR3 protein. This sample has almost 350,000 distinct CDR3 sequences; around 20% occur once, and the top ten carry just under 30%. The starting material was peripheral blood mononuclear cells (PBMCs), obtained when the disease was refractory, from a patient treated with antithyroid drugs. The receptors stem from a female donor with Graves disease.

This chain joins TRBV14 and TRBJ2-3; D gene unclear. CDR1 is SGHDN, CDR2 FVKESK, per germline. The CDR3 is 14 amino acids. Trimming cost V 4 bases and J 1 base, with 9 bases left between them. CDR3 DNA: TGTGCCAGCAGCCCCCACCAGGGCACAGATACGCAGTATTTT. This encodes CASSPHQGTDTQYF. Together with reference TRBV14 and TRBJ2-3, the CDR3 gives the full variable domain: EAGVTQFPSHSVIEKGQTVTLRCDPISGHDNLYWYRRVMGKEIKFLLHFVKESKQDESGMPNNRFLAERTGGTYSTLKVQPAELEDSGVYFCASSPHQGTDTQYFGPGTRLTVL.

The genes are TRBV27 and TRBJ2-2, with 8 bases that match TRBD2. CDR3 length: 15 residues. The junction had 9 bases not matched to a gene; V was cut back by 3 bases and J by 9 bases. Germline lookup yields CDR1 MNHEY and CDR2 SMNVEV (reference sequence). Here the CDR3 reads CASSFRLAGHRELFF. The CDR3, as DNA: TGTGCCAGCAGTTTTCGGCTAGCGGGCCACCGGGAGCTGTTTTTT.

This clonotype occurred a few times. One end of the junction fails to match germline, which may point to a read error. The rearrangement joins TRBV11-3 to TRBJ1-4; the D gene is possibly TRBD1 (5 bases). CDR1 is SGHNT, CDR2 YENEEA, per germline. This CDR3 contains 16 residues. The DNA for the CDR3 is TGCGCCAGCAGCCAAGAGCCCGAGGGGAGAGGTGAAAAACTGTTTTTT. This encodes CASSQEPEGRGEKLFF.

Ten or more counts support this clonotype. The genes are TRBV9 and TRBJ1-2; 7 bases agree with TRBD1. V shed 2 bases and J 4 bases; nucleotides not matched to a gene: 11. Germline CDR1 reads SGDLS; CDR2 reads YYNGEE. The CDR3 covers 16 residues. The CDR3 here is CASSVPWTGWGYGYTF. DNA for the CDR3: TGTGCCAGCAGCGTTCCCTGGACAGGTTGGGGCTATGGCTACACCTTC.

This clonotype was seen repeatedly, ten times or more. The chain couples TRBV28 to TRBJ2-5; D gene unclear. The CDR3 runs 13 residues. The V and J ends lost 6 bases and 2 bases respectively, with 10 bases between them. CDR1 is MDHEN and CDR2 is SYDVKM in the germline V gene. This chain's CDR3 is CASRTEWQETQYF. In nucleotides, the CDR3 is TGTGCCAGCAGAACCGAGTGGCAAGAGACCCAGTACTTC.

The chain has TRBV7-9 and TRBJ2-3; 12 nucleotides match TRBD2. The CDR3 is made up of 16 amino acids. Germline V lookup: CDR1 SEHNR, CDR2 FQNEAQ (reference sequence). Trimming cost V 3 bases and J 3 bases; bases outside gene matches: 4. The CDR3 loop is CASSFPSGGATDTQYF. The CDR3 region has the DNA TGTGCCAGCAGCTTTCCTAGCGGGGGGGCAACAGATACGCAGTATTTT. Variable domain in full (rest from reference TRBV7-9 and TRBJ2-3): DTGVSQNPRHKITKRGQNVTFRCDPISEHNRLYWYRQTLGQGPEFLTYFQNEAQLEKSRLLSDRFSAERPKGSFSTLEIQRTEQGDSAMYLCASSFPSGGATDTQYFGPGTRLTVL.

The genes are TRBV6-1 and TRBJ2-3; no clear D gene. The V gene's germline CDR1 is MNHNS and CDR2 SASEGT. This CDR3 is built from 11 residues. Trimming took off 9 bases at V and 4 bases at J, with 8 bases between the two ends. The CDR3 sequence: CASGWADTQYF. The CDR3 DNA reads TGTGCCAGTGGATGGGCAGATACGCAGTATTTT.

With regard to this clonotype: A much larger clone lies a single base off, so this may be a read error. V gene TRBV12-3 or TRBV12-4 combines with J gene TRBJ1-3; 8 bases are shared with TRBD1. The CDR3 loop spans 15 amino acids. CDR3 in amino acids: CASSNQGQAGDTIYF. The DNA for the CDR3 is TGTGCCAGCAGTAATCAGGGACAGGCTGGAGACACCATATATTTT.

Many counts were recorded for this clonotype. The rearrangement uses TRBV12-3 or TRBV12-4 and TRBJ2-7; D might be TRBD1 (6 bases). The length of the CDR3 is 12 residues. Trimming took off 6 bases at V and 4 bases at J, with 10 bases between the two ends. DNA of the CDR3: TGTGCCAGCAGCCCACAGGGTTACGAGCAGTACTTC. It encodes CASSPQGYEQYF.

This clonotype was detected a few times. Given a far larger clone just one base away, this is likely a sequencing read error. Likely a read error: the CDR3 ends without its conserved phenylalanine or tryptophan. The J gene is TRBJ2-5, the V gene TRBV12-3 or TRBV12-4, with TRBD1 matching 7 bases. The CDR3 extends over 13 amino acids. J lost 7 bases, V lost 5 bases, and 7 bases had no gene match. Here the CDR3 DNA reads TGTGCCAGCAGTGCACAGGGGAAAGGGACCCAGTACCTC. Translating it yields CASSAQGKGTQYL.

The chain employs TRBV9 and TRBJ2-5; 7 positions match TRBD1. Trimming at V came to 0 bases and at J to 0 bases, leaving 2 bases not matched to a gene. This CDR3 has 15 residues. CDR1 is SGDLS, CDR2 YYNGEE, per germline. The CDR3, as DNA: TGTGCCAGCAGCGTAGAGGGGGCGTACCAAGAGACCCAGTACTTC. Its translation: CASSVEGAYQETQYF.

This clonotype occurred many times. The gene calls are TRBV12-3 or TRBV12-4 and TRBJ1-1; D perhaps matches TRBD1 (5 bases). The CDR3 length is 13 residues. Trimming left V 3 bases short and J 3 bases short, with 8 bases between. In DNA form, the CDR3 reads TGTGCCAGCAGTTTTCGGGGGTACACTGAAGCTTTCTTT. It yields the protein CASSFRGYTEAFF.

There are a few counts of this clonotype. The chain recombines TRBV6-1 with TRBJ1-5; D unresolved. V lost 6 bases and J 5 bases, leaving 8 bases between the germline ends. CDR1 and CDR2 (germline): MNHNS, SASEGT. The CDR3 runs 12 residues. CDR3 sequence: CASRTSDQPQHF. CDR3 coding DNA: TGTGCCAGCAGAACTTCGGATCAGCCCCAGCATTTT.

This clonotype appeared a few times. The CDR3 DNA sequence: TGCGCCAGCAGTGAGGACGCCGACTACGAGCAGTACTTC. Protein sequence: CASSEDADYEQYF. The chain is built from TRBV10-1 and TRBJ2-7; D not certain. This CDR3 is built from 13 residues. The germline V gene has CDR1 WNHNN and CDR2 SYGVQD (reference sequence). Trimming cost V 2 bases and J 3 bases, with 8 bases left between them.

This clonotype occurred a few times. J is TRBJ1-2 and V is TRBV6-7; D not resolved. TRBV6-7 is reported as an ORF; its role is uncertain. The CDR3 runs 13 residues. V gave up 0 bases and J gave up 6 bases, with 8 bases separating them. The CDR3 sequence is CASSYSRPNGYTF. CDR3 nucleotide sequence: TGTGCCAGCAGTTACTCGAGACCAAATGGCTACACCTTC.

This clonotype was detected ten times or more. The CDR3 is CASSLGQASGGYTF. The CDR3 DNA sequence: TGTGCCAGCAGCTTGGGACAGGCGTCGGGGGGCTACACCTTC. The chain employs TRBV7-9 and TRBJ1-2; TRBD1 matches at 8 bases. The germline CDR1 and CDR2 sequences are SEHNR and FQNEAQ (reference sequence). This CDR3 comprises 14 residues. V lost 3 bases, J lost 8 bases, and 8 bases stayed unmatched.

This clonotype has a handful of counts. CDR3 loop: CASSALGIQETQYF. The CDR3 DNA follows: TGCGCCAGCAGCGCCTTGGGAATACAAGAGACCCAGTACTTC. The genes are TRBV5-1 and TRBJ2-5; D call uncertain. The CDR3 has 14 amino acids. The V end lost 4 bases, the J end lost 2 bases, and 12 bases lay between the germline ends. CDR1 and CDR2 (germline): SGHRS, YFSETQ.

The chain has TRBV7-9 and TRBJ2-7; 16 positions match TRBD2. The V gene's germline CDR1 is SEHNR and CDR2 FQNEAQ (reference sequence). J lost 0 bases, V lost 5 bases, and 10 bases had no gene match. CDR3 size: 19 residues. The CDR3 region is CASSRGLAGGPVGSYEQYF. In DNA form, the CDR3 reads TGTGCCAGCAGCAGGGGACTAGCGGGGGGGCCGGTAGGCTCCTACGAGCAGTACTTC. Looking up the rest from reference TRBV7-9 and TRBJ2-7 gives the full variable domain: DTGVSQNPRHKITKRGQNVTFRCDPISEHNRLYWYRQTLGQGPEFLTYFQNEAQLEKSRLLSDRFSAERPKGSFSTLEIQRTEQGDSAMYLCASSRGLAGGPVGSYEQYFGPGTRLTVT.

Concerning this clonotype itself: This may be a read error, as it is one base from a much larger clone. The chain combines TRBV11-2 with TRBJ1-2, with D maybe TRBD1 (5 bases). The CDR3 consists of 14 residues. CDR1 is SGHAT, CDR2 FQNNGV, per germline. The CDR3 DNA follows: TGTGCCAGCAAGGGGCCGGACGGGACTCTTGGCTACATCTTC. Translation: CASKGPDGTLGYIF.

This clonotype was seen more than once but under ten times. This sequence joins TRBV19 and TRBJ1-5; TRBD1 matches at 7 bases. CDR1 is LNHDA, CDR2 SQIVND, per germline (reference sequence). V lost 4 bases to trimming and J lost 7 bases; unmatched junction nucleotides: 16. The CDR3 spans 17 residues. The CDR3: CASSTTAGGLIGQPQHF. Written as DNA, the CDR3 is TGTGCCAGTAGTACGACAGCAGGGGGGTTAATAGGCCAGCCCCAGCATTTT. Full variable domain (remainder filled in from reference TRBV19 and TRBJ1-5): DGGITQSPKYLFRKEGQNVTLSCEQNLNHDAMYWYRQDPGQGLRLIYYSQIVNDFQKGDIAEGYSVSREKKESFPLTVTSAQKNPTAFYLCASSTTAGGLIGQPQHFGDGTRLSIL.

This clonotype was seen only a few times. The chain joins TRBV5-5 to TRBJ2-1, with 8 bases lining up with TRBD1. J lost 7 bases, V lost 4 bases, and 1 base had no gene match. The CDR3 consists of 12 residues. The V gene's germline CDR1 is SGHKS and CDR2 YYEKEE (reference sequence). The CDR3 protein is CASSRQGNEQFF. DNA for the CDR3: TGTGCCAGCAGCCGACAGGGGAATGAGCAGTTCTTC. Based on the CDR3 plus reference TRBV5-5 and TRBJ2-1, the full variable domain is DAGVTQSPTHLIKTRGQQVTLRCSPISGHKSVSWYQQVLGQGPQFIFQYYEKEERGRGNFPDRFSARQFPNYSSELNVNALLLGDSALYLCASSRQGNEQFFGPGTRLTVL.

V usage is TRBV12-3 or TRBV12-4 and J usage is TRBJ1-5; D ambiguous. Trimming took off 2 bases at V and 2 bases at J, with 7 bases between the two ends. The CDR3 is 14 residues long. This CDR3 is CASSLPGGNQPQHF. The CDR3 nucleotides are TGTGCCAGCAGTTTACCCGGGGGCAATCAGCCCCAGCATTTT.

This clonotype has a count of ten or more. The chain links TRBV18 to TRBJ2-5; TRBD1 aligns across 7 bases. Germline V gene sequence: CDR1 KGHSH, CDR2 LQKENI. J gave up 5 bases and V 0 bases, and 6 bases lay outside the gene matches. The CDR3 contains 15 residues. CDR3 sequence: CASSPPGTVRETQYF. The CDR3 coding sequence is TGTGCCAGCTCACCACCGGGGACAGTGAGGGAGACCCAGTACTTC.

This clonotype was seen at least ten times. This chain links TRBV12-3 or TRBV12-4 with TRBJ1-6; 9 bases line up with TRBD1. The V gene end was trimmed by 6 bases and the J gene end by 9 bases; junction bases not matched to a gene: 3. The CDR3 contains 13 residues. The CDR3 loop reads CASSGQGISPLHF. The CDR3 bases are TGTGCCAGCAGCGGACAGGGGATTTCACCCCTCCACTTT.

The V gene is TRBV18, the J gene TRBJ1-3; D gene ambiguous. This CDR3 has 14 residues. Trimming took off 2 bases at V and 0 bases at J, with 5 bases between the two ends. Per the germline V gene, CDR1 is KGHSH and CDR2 is LQKENI. The CDR3, as DNA: TGTGCCAGCTCACCAATGAGCTCTGGAAACACCATATATTTT. Its protein is CASSPMSSGNTIYF.